This TCR beta chain was recorded in a study of T cells after posttransplantation cyclophosphamide. On the day of bone marrow donation, the related graft donor provided peripheral blood. The V end lost 2 bases, the J end lost 2 bases, and 12 bases lay between the germline ends. Germline V gives CDR1 SEHNR, CDR2 FQNEAQ (reference sequence). The CDR3 covers 15 residues. Some clones are missing from TCRdb's copy, which holds only in-frame ones; the method was immunoSEQ multiplex PCR. The repertoire yields 25,000 to 30,000 clones, none seen only once; the top ten contain around 1.4%. This clone was seen many times.

The chain links TRBV7-9 to TRBJ1-1; D call uncertain. The material sequenced was PBMCs. The sequence was collected from a man in his fifties in good health, CMV-negative, and a related stem cell transplant donor. The CDR3 sequence: CASSLSGRGNTEAFF. The CDR3 DNA follows: TGTGCCAGCAGCTTATCGGGCCGGGGAAACACTGAAGCTTTCTTT.